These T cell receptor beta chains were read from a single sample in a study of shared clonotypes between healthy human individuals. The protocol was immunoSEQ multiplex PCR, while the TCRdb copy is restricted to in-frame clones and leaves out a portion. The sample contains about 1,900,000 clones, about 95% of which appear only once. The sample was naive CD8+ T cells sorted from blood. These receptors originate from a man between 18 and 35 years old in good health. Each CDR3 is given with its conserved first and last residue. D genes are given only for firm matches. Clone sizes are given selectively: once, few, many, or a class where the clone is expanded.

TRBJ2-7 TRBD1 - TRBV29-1 CSVRTGASYEQYF TGCAGCGTGCGGACAGGGGCCTCCTACGAGCAGTACTTC
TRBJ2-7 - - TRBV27 CASSFSPQGYEQYF TGTGCCAGCAGTTTTTCCCCGCAGGGCTACGAGCAGTACTTC
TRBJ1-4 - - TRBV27 CASSFLGHEKLFF TGTGCCAGCAGTTTTCTGGGCCATGAAAAACTGTTTTTT
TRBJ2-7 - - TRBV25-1 CASLGNYEQYF TGTGCCAGCCTGGGTAACTACGAGCAGTACTTC
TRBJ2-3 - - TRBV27 CASSVLNRADTQYF TGTGCCAGCAGCGTTCTTAACCGAGCAGATACGCAGTATTTT
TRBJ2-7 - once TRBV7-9 CASSSPRGTSPYEQYF TGTGCCAGCAGCTCCCCCCGAGGGACTTCTCCCTACGAGCAGTACTTC
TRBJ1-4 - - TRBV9 CASSPLGGLRGINEKLFF TGTGCCAGCAGCCCATTAGGAGGGCTTCGAGGAATTAATGAAAAACTGTTTTTT
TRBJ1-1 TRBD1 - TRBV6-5 CASSWSQGTEAFF TGTGCCAGCAGTTGGTCACAGGGGACCGAAGCTTTCTTT
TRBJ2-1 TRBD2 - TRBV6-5 CASSYSLAGEQFF TGTGCCAGCAGTTACAGCCTAGCGGGAGAACAGTTCTTC
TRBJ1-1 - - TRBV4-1 CASSQKLGSSEAFF TGCGCCAGCAGCCAAAAGCTGGGATCCTCTGAAGCTTTCTTT
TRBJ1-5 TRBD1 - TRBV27 CASSLTGAGNQPQHF TGTGCCAGCAGTCTTACAGGGGCGGGCAATCAGCCCCAGCATTTT
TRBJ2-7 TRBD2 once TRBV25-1 CASASAGGPVEQYF TGTGCCAGCGCGTCGGCGGGAGGGCCTGTCGAGCAGTACTTC
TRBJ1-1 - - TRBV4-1 CASSQDPGQGTEAFF TGCGCCAGCAGCCAAGATCCAGGTCAAGGCACTGAAGCTTTCTTT
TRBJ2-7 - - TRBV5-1 CASRPRSDTFYEQYF TGCGCCAGCAGACCCCGCTCGGACACTTTCTACGAGCAGTACTTC
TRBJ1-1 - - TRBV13 CASGSPGGNTEAFF TGTGCCAGCGGATCCCCCGGAGGGAACACTGAAGCTTTCTTT
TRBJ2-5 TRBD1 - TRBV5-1 CASSLARGLQETQYF TGCGCCAGCAGCTTGGCCAGGGGGCTACAAGAGACCCAGTACTTC
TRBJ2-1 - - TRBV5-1 CASSFGQTLYNEQFF TGCGCCAGCAGCTTTGGGCAGACTTTATACAATGAGCAGTTCTTC
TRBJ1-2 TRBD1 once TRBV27 CASSVEQGSAGYTF TGTGCCAGCAGTGTGGAACAGGGGTCGGCTGGCTACACCTTC
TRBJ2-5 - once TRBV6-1 CASSFMETQYF TGTGCCAGCAGTTTTATGGAGACCCAGTACTTC
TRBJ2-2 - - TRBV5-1 CASSLPPGQPTTGELFF TGCGCCAGCAGCTTGCCCCCGGGCCAACCAACCACCGGGGAGCTGTTTTTT
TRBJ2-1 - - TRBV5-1 CASSSTSGMNNEQFF TGCGCCAGCAGCTCAACATCCGGCATGAACAATGAGCAGTTCTTC
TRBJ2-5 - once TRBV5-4 CASSAGRETQYF TGTGCCAGCAGCGCAGGTCGGGAGACCCAGTACTTC
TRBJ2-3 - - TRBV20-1 CSATQLDTQYF TGCAGTGCTACTCAGTTGGATACGCAGTATTTT
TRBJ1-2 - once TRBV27 CASSLTGNWNGYTF TGTGCCAGCAGTTTAACTGGCAACTGGAATGGCTACACCTTC
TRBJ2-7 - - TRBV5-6 CASSLGSSRREQYF TGTGCCAGCAGCTTGGGTTCCTCCCGGCGGGAGCAGTACTTC
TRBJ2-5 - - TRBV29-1 CSVELLPGVLGTQYF TGCAGCGTTGAACTCCTCCCAGGGGTACTGGGGACCCAGTACTTC
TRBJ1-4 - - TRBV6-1 CASSTGWEEKLFF TGTGCCAGCAGCACAGGGTGGGAGGAAAAACTGTTTTTT
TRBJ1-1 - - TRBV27 CASSFGGANTEAFF TGTGCCAGCAGTTTCGGGGGTGCGAACACTGAAGCTTTCTTT
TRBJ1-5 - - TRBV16 CASSQGSGNQPQHF TGTGCCAGCAGCCAGGGGTCCGGCAATCAGCCCCAGCATTTT
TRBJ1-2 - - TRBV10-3 CAVPQRPNGYTF TGTGCCGTCCCCCAAAGGCCGAATGGCTACACCTTC
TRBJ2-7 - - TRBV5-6 CASSLGGGVGYEQYF TGTGCCAGCAGCTTGGGAGGGGGGGTTGGCTACGAGCAGTACTTC
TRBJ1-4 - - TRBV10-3 CAISAGHEATNEKLFF TGTGCCATCAGTGCGGGGCATGAAGCAACTAATGAAAAACTGTTTTTT
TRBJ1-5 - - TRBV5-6 CASTSWNQPQHF TGTGCCAGCACCTCATGGAATCAGCCCCAGCATTTT
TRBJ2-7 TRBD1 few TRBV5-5 CASSFRDRVEEQYF TGTGCCAGCAGCTTTCGTGACAGGGTGGAAGAGCAGTACTTC
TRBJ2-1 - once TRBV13 CASSFGLTGKDYNEQFF TGTGCCAGCAGCTTCGGACTCACAGGGAAGGACTACAATGAGCAGTTCTTC
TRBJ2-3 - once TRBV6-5 CASSYGGSTDTQYF TGTGCCAGCAGTTACGGGGGGTCCACAGATACGCAGTATTTT
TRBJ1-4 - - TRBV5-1 CASSLDPAYGLFF TGCGCCAGCAGCTTAGACCCCGCGTATGGACTGTTTTTT
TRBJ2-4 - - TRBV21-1 CASSTLGTSGRKNIQYF TGTGCCAGCAGCACCTTAGGGACTAGCGGGCGAAAAAACATTCAGTACTTC
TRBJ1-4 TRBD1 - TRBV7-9 CASSDLPGQGTNEKLFF TGTGCCAGCAGCGATCTCCCGGGACAGGGAACTAATGAAAAACTGTTTTTT
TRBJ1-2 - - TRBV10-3 CAISEPDSEYGYTF TGTGCCATCAGTGAGCCGGACAGCGAATATGGCTACACCTTC
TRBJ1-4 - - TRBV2 CASTEVVAVAGEKLFF TGTGCCAGTACAGAGGTGGTCGCGGTGGCCGGTGAAAAACTGTTTTTT
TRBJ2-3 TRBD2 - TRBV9 CASSVAGGRGISTDTQYF TGTGCCAGCAGCGTAGCGGGCGGGAGGGGGATCAGCACAGATACGCAGTATTTT
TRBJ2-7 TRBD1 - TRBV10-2 CASRDRELYEQYF TGCGCCAGCAGGGACAGGGAACTCTACGAGCAGTACTTC
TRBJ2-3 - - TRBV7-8 CASSLAVTTDTQYF TGTGCCAGCAGCTTAGCGGTAACCACAGATACGCAGTATTTT
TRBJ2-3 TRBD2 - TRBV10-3 CAISESGGGVSTDTQYF TGTGCCATCAGTGAGTCGGGTGGGGGGGTAAGCACAGATACGCAGTATTTT
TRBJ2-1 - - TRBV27 CASSSLSVQGTLYNEQFF TGTGCCAGCAGTTCTTTATCCGTACAGGGAACTCTCTACAATGAGCAGTTCTTC
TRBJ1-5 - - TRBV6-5 CASSSLVPVGNQPQHF TGTGCCAGCAGTTCCTTGGTCCCGGTGGGCAATCAGCCCCAGCATTTT
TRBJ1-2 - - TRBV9 CASSGDGNGYTF TGTGCCAGCAGCGGAGACGGGAATGGCTACACCTTC